The rows below give T cell receptor beta chains drawn from one sample of a study of blood T cell repertoires in COVID-19. Libraries were prepared by immunoSEQ multiplex PCR; TCRdb keeps only in-frame clonotypes and omits some of them. The sample consists of more than 400,000 clones, about 90% of them appearing once. Sample: PBMCs or T cells enriched from blood (not recorded which). The receptors shown here come from a man younger than 30 who had recovered from COVID-19. The CDR3 runs from the conserved cysteine through the conserved F or W. The D gene is left open where the match is weak. Some rows have no size entry. The others give once, few or many, or a class for an expanded clone.

V,J,size,D,CDR3,DNA
TRBV7-2,TRBJ2-1,NA,NA,CASSLERRDNEQFF,TGTGCCAGCAGCTTAGAGCGGAGGGACAATGAGCAGTTCTTC
TRBV7-3,TRBJ2-2,once,TRBD2,CASSWTSGSIGELFF,TGTGCCAGCAGCTGGACTAGCGGGAGCATCGGGGAGCTGTTTTTT
TRBV19,TRBJ1-6,NA,TRBD1,CASSIYAQGVNSPLHF,TGTGCCAGTAGTATCTATGCACAGGGGGTAAATTCACCCCTCCACTTT
TRBV3-1/TRBV3-2,TRBJ1-2,once,NA,CASSLRESYDGYTF,TGTGCCAGCAGCCTCCGAGAGAGTTACGATGGCTACACCTTC
TRBV28,TRBJ1-2,NA,TRBD1,CASSLLTGQFHGYTF,TGTGCCAGCAGTTTACTCACGGGACAGTTCCATGGCTACACCTTC
TRBV5-4,TRBJ1-2,NA,NA,CASSFLSGFGRPGGVIGYTF,TGTGCCAGCAGCTTTCTTTCGGGGTTCGGGCGACCTGGCGGGGTTATTGGCTACACCTTC
TRBV15,TRBJ1-6,NA,NA,CATSREWTGRDSPLHF,TGTGCCACCAGCAGAGAGTGGACGGGCAGGGATTCACCCCTCCACTTT
TRBV7-9,TRBJ2-7,NA,NA,CASSPTSGIGYEQYF,TGTGCCAGCAGCCCCACGTCGGGTATAGGCTACGAGCAGTACTTC
TRBV5-1,TRBJ2-7,NA,TRBD2,CASSSGLAGSEQYF,TGCGCCAGCAGCTCGGGACTAGCGGGATCCGAGCAGTACTTC
TRBV2,TRBJ2-5,NA,NA,CASRRVETQYF,TGTGCCAGCAGGCGGGTAGAGACCCAGTACTTC
TRBV5-1,TRBJ1-5,NA,NA,CASSPRGQSNQPQHF,TGCGCCAGCAGCCCCAGAGGGCAGAGCAATCAGCCCCAGCATTTT
TRBV18,TRBJ2-7,NA,TRBD2,CASSPPGLAGGRYEQYF,TGTGCCAGCTCACCGCCGGGACTAGCGGGAGGGCGGTACGAGCAGTACTTC
TRBV5-4,TRBJ1-4,NA,NA,CASMAFFF,TGTGCCAGCATGGCCTTTTTTTTT
TRBV15,TRBJ1-6,NA,TRBD1,CATSRDRDGSPLHF,TGTGCCACCAGCCGGGACAGGGATGGGTCACCCCTCCACTTT
TRBV29-1,TRBJ2-3,NA,NA,CSVNSHTDTQYF,TGCAGCGTAAATAGCCACACAGATACGCAGTATTTT
TRBV11-3,TRBJ2-3,NA,NA,CASSASVGLSDTQYF,TGTGCCAGCAGCGCCAGTGTGGGGCTTTCGGATACGCAGTATTTT
TRBV21-1,TRBJ2-7,NA,NA,CASSKALNGQNGNRGEQYF,TGTGCCAGCAGCAAAGCGCTGAACGGACAGAACGGTAACAGGGGCGAGCAGTACTTC
TRBV7-9,TRBJ2-3,NA,TRBD1,CASSHGDRTTDTQYF,TGTGCCAGCAGCCATGGGGACAGGACCACAGATACGCAGTATTTT
TRBV29-1,TRBJ1-4,NA,NA,CSVGSNEKLFF,TGCAGCGTTGGGAGCAATGAAAAACTGTTTTTT
TRBV18,TRBJ1-6,NA,NA,CASSPRLEANSPLHF,TGTGCCAGCTCACCACGGTTGGAAGCGAATTCACCCCTCCACTTT
TRBV19,TRBJ1-3,few,NA,CASSIGRGGVRYEDTIYF,TGTGCCAGTAGTATAGGAAGGGGGGGAGTCCGTTATGAGGACACCATATATTTT
TRBV2,TRBJ2-7,NA,NA,CASRHSGVPTREQYF,TGTGCCAGCAGGCATAGCGGAGTGCCTACGAGGGAGCAGTACTTC
TRBV19,TRBJ1-5,NA,TRBD1,CASSSNRGSNQPQHF,TGTGCCAGTAGTTCAAACAGGGGAAGCAATCAGCCCCAGCATTTT
TRBV27,TRBJ1-2,once,TRBD1,CASSLKDRGNYGYTF,TGTGCCAGCAGTTTAAAAGACAGGGGGAACTATGGCTACACCTTC
TRBV5-1,TRBJ1-3,few,NA,CASSTTTGNTIYF,TGCGCCAGCAGCACGACTACTGGAAACACCATATATTTT
TRBV20-1,TRBJ1-2,NA,NA,CRIGQGRGYTF,TGCAGAATCGGGCAGGGCCGTGGCTACACCTTC
TRBV19,TRBJ1-4,NA,TRBD1,CASSTFTGGGVLFF,TGTGCCAGTAGTACTTTCACAGGGGGCGGCGTCCTGTTTTTT
TRBV19,TRBJ1-3,NA,NA,CASSRAWNSGNTIYF,TGTGCCAGTAGTAGAGCGTGGAACTCTGGAAACACCATATATTTT
TRBV28,TRBJ1-1,NA,NA,CASSFPTGQNTEAFF,TGTGCCAGCAGTTTCCCAACGGGACAGAACACTGAAGCTTTCTTT
TRBV20-1,TRBJ1-4,NA,NA,CSASGGAAINEKLFF,TGCAGTGCTAGTGGTGGGGCAGCGATTAATGAAAAACTGTTTTTT
TRBV9,TRBJ1-2,NA,NA,CASSVEPGDYGYTF,TGTGCCAGCAGCGTAGAACCAGGGGACTATGGCTACACCTTC
TRBV28,TRBJ1-4,NA,TRBD1,CASKADRAGNEKLFF,TGTGCCAGCAAGGCCGACAGGGCTGGGAATGAAAAACTGTTTTTT
TRBV2,TRBJ1-1,NA,NA,CASSSTGNTEAFF,TGTGCCAGCAGCTCAACAGGGAACACTGAAGCTTTCTTT
TRBV20-1,TRBJ1-3,once,NA,CSARDGDTIYF,TGCAGTGCTAGAGATGGAGACACCATATATTTT
TRBV2,TRBJ2-5,NA,TRBD2,CASSEERGGEETQYF,TGTGCCAGCAGTGAAGAACGGGGGGGCGAGGAGACCCAGTACTTC
TRBV18,TRBJ1-3,once,NA,CASSPEGQSPSSGNTIYF,TGTGCCAGCTCACCAGAAGGACAGTCTCCTAGCTCTGGAAACACCATATATTTT
TRBV28,TRBJ2-5,once,TRBD2,CASTSGRMETQYF,TGTGCCAGCACTAGCGGACGGATGGAGACCCAGTACTTC
TRBV7-9,TRBJ2-1,NA,NA,CASSVSVLPYNEQFF,TGTGCCAGCAGCGTATCTGTACTCCCCTACAATGAGCAGTTCTTC
TRBV5-1,TRBJ2-1,NA,TRBD2,CASSAGLAGGPYNEQFF,TGCGCCAGCAGCGCGGGACTAGCGGGAGGGCCCTACAATGAGCAGTTCTTC